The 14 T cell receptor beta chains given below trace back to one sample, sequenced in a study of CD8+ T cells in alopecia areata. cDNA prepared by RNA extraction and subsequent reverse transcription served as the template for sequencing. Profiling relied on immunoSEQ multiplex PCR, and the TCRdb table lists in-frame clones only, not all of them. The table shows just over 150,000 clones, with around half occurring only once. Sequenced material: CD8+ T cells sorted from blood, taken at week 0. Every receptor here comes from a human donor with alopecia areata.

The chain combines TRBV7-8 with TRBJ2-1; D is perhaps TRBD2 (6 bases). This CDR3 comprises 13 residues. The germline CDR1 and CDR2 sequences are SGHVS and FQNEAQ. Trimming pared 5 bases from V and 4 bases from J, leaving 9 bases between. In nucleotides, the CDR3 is TGTGCCAGCAGCCCCCGGGGGTACAATGAGCAGTTCTTC. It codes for CASSPRGYNEQFF.

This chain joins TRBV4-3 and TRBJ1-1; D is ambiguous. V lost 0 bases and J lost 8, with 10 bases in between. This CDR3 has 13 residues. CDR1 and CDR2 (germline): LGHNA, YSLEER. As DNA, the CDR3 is TGCGCCAGCAGCCAAGATGGCTACGGGGAAGCTTTCTTT. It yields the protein CASSQDGYGEAFF.

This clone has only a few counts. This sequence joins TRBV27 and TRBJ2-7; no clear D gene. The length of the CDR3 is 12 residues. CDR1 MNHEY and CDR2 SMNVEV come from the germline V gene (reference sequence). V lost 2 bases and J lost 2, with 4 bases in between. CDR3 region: CASSLAPYEQYF. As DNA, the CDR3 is TGTGCCAGCAGTTTAGCTCCCTACGAGCAGTACTTC.

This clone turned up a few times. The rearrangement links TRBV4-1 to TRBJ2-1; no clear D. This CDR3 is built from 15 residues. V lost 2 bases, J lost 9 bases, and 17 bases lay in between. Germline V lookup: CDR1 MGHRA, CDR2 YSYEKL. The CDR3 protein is CASSQLLIRLFEQFF. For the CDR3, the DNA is TGCGCCAGCAGCCAACTACTAATCAGGCTATTTGAGCAGTTCTTC.

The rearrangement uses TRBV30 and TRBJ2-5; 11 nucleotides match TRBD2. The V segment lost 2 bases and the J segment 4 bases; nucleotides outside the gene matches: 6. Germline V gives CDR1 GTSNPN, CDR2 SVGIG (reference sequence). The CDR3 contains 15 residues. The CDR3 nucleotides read TGTGCCTGGAGTATAGCGGGGGGGCCGACAGAGACCCAGTACTTC. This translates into CAWSIAGGPTETQYF.

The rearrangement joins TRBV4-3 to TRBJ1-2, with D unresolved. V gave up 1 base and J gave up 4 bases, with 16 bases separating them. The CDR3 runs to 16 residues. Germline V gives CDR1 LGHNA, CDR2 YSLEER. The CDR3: CASSQAGEGAGYGYTF. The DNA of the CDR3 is TGCGCCAGCAGCCAAGCCGGTGAGGGCGCAGGCTATGGCTACACCTTC.

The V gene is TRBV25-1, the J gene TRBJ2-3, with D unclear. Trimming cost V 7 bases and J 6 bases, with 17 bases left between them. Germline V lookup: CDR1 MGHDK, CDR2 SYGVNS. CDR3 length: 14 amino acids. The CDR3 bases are TGTGCCAGCAAGAGGACGGGTAATTTGGATACGCAGTATTTT. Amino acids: CASKRTGNLDTQYF. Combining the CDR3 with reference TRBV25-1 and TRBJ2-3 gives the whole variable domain EADIYQTPRYLVIGTGKKITLECSQTMGHDKMYWYQQDPGMELHLIHYSYGVNSTEKGDLSSESTVSRIRTEHFPLTLESARPSHTSQYLCASKRTGNLDTQYFGPGTRLTVL.

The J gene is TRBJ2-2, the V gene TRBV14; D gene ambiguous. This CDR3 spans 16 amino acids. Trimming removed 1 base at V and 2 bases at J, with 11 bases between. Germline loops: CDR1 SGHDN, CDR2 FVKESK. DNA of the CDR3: TGTGCCAGCAGCCAAGCTCTGGTGTTAAACACCGGGGAGCTGTTTTTT. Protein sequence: CASSQALVLNTGELFF. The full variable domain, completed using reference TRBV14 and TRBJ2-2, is EAGVTQFPSHSVIEKGQTVTLRCDPISGHDNLYWYRRVMGKEIKFLLHFVKESKQDESGMPNNRFLAERTGGTYSTLKVQPAELEDSGVYFCASSQALVLNTGELFFGEGSRLTVL.

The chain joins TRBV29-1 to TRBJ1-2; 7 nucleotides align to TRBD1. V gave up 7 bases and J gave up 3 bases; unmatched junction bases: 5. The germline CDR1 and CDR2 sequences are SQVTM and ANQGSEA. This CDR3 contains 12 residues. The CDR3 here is CSAHGQDYGYTF. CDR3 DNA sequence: TGCAGCGCCCATGGACAGGACTATGGCTACACCTTC.

The CDR3 region is CSAGDTLSYEQYF. CDR3 coding DNA: TGCAGCGCCGGGGACACCCTCTCCTACGAGCAGTACTTC. This rearrangement joins TRBV29-1 to TRBJ2-7, with D perhaps matching TRBD1 (6 bases). Trimming removed 7 bases at V and 0 bases at J, with 13 bases between. From germline, CDR1 is SQVTM and CDR2 ANQGSEA. CDR3 length: 13 residues.

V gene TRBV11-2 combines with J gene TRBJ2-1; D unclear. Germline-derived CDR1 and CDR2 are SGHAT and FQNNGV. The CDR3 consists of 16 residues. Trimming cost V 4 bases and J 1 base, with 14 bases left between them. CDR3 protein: CASSSPASDSYNEQFF. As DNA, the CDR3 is TGTGCCAGCAGCTCTCCGGCGAGCGATTCCTACAATGAGCAGTTCTTC.

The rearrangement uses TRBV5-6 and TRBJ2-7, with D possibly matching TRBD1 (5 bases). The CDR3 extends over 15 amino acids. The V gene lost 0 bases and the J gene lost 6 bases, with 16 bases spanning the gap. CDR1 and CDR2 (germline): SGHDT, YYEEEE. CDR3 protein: CASSLEAGYLGEQYF. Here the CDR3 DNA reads TGTGCCAGCAGCTTGGAGGCAGGGTATCTGGGCGAGCAGTACTTC.

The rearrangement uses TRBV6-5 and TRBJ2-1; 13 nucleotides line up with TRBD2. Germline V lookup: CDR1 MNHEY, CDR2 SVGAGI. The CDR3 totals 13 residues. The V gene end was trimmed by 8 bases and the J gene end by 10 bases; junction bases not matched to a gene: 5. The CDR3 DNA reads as TGTGCCAGCTCTCCGGGACTAGCGGGGGAGCAGTTCTTC. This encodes CASSPGLAGEQFF.

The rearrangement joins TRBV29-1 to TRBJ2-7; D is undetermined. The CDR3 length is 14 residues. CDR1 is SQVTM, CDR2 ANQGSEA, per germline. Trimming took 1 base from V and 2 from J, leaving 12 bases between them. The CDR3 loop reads CSVEVPSQPYEQYF. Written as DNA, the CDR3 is TGCAGCGTTGAAGTCCCCTCACAGCCCTACGAGCAGTACTTC.